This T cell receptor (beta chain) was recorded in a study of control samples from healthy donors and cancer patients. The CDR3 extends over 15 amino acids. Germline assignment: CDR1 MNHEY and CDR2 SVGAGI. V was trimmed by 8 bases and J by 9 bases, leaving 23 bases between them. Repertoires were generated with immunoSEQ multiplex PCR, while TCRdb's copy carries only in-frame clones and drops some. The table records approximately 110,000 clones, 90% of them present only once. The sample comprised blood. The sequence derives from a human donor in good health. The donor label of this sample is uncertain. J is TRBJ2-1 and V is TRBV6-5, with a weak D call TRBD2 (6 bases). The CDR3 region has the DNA TGTGCCAGCCTCTGGGAGGAGGGTGGGGCGCGTGAGCAGTTCTTC. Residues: CASLWEEGGAREQFF.